This TCR beta chain was profiled in a study of blood T cell repertoires in COVID-19. Repertoires were generated with immunoSEQ multiplex PCR, while TCRdb's copy carries only in-frame clones and drops some. In the table there are a few hundred thousand clones, more than 75% of which are singletons. This CDR3 spans 16 amino acids. V was cut by 1 base and J by 1 base, with 14 bases left in between. Germline V gene lookup returns CDR1 SEHNR and CDR2 FQNEAQ (reference sequence). The clonotype originates from a man aged 35 to 55 who had recovered from COVID-19. Sequenced sample: PBMCs or T cells enriched from blood (not recorded which). The chain joins TRBV7-9 to TRBJ2-7; a weak D match, TRBD2 (6 bases). The CDR3 loop is CASSLVLWEDSYEQYF. The CDR3 DNA is TGTGCCAGCAGCTTAGTTTTGTGGGAGGATTCCTACGAGCAGTACTTC.